This T cell receptor beta chain was retrieved from a study of T cell responses to AZD1222 COVID-19 vaccine. With 5 bases removed from V and 2 bases from J, the gap between germline ends came to 13 bases. CDR3 length: 13 residues. Germline loops: CDR1 SQVTM, CDR2 ANQGSEA. The assay was immunoSEQ multiplex PCR, and TCRdb's table has in-frame clones only and misses some. The sample includes tens of thousands of clones, about 90% of them seen just once. There are a few counts of this clone. Its antigen remains unknown. Study findings and constraints: Distributed over spike, vaccine-associated CD4 TCRs predominated at 160-218 and 743-854.

The specimen comprised peripheral blood, sampled on day 0 of MenACWY control vaccination. This TCR was recovered from an adult in good health. The V call is TRBV29-1, the J call TRBJ2-7; maybe TRBD2 (6 bases). This chain's CDR3 is CSVLVADTYEQYF. DNA for the CDR3: TGCAGCGTTCTCGTAGCGGACACCTACGAGCAGTACTTC.